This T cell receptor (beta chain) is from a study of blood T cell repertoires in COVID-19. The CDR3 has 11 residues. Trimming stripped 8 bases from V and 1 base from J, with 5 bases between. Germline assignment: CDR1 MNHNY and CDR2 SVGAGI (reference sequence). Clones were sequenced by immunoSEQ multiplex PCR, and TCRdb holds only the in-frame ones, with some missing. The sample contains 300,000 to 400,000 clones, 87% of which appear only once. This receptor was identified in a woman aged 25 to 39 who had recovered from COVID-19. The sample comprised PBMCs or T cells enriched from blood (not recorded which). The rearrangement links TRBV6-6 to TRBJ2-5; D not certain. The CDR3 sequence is CASSFQETQYF. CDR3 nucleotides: TGTGCCAGCTCGTTCCAAGAGACCCAGTACTTC.